This passage covers 9 T cell receptor beta chains from one sample sequenced in a study of T cells in Graves' hyperthyroidism and ophthalmopathy. Amplified regions were TCR beta CDR3 sequences from RNA transcripts. Initially, a first-round RT-PCR of the TCR CDR3 employed the HTBI primer set. TCRdb used MiXCR to reprocess the multiplex PCR reads, holding one entry per CDR3 protein. Of approximately 490,000 distinct CDR3 sequences listed, 20% to 25% are singletons. Sequenced: blood. The receptors here all came from a woman aged 70-85 years with Graves' ophthalmopathy.

The rearrangement uses TRBV10-3 and TRBJ2-7, with D possibly matching TRBD2 (5 bases). The CDR3 sequence is 13 residues long. V lost 3 bases to trimming and J lost 5 bases, with 11 bases between them. Germline V lookup: CDR1 ENHRY, CDR2 SYGVKD. The CDR3 region is CAISDPYGNEQYF. The CDR3 DNA sequence: TGTGCCATCAGTGACCCCTACGGGAACGAGCAGTACTTC.

The CDR3 sequence: CASGRNPYEQYF. CDR3 nucleotides: TGTGCCAGCGGAAGGAATCCCTACGAGCAGTACTTC. The chain recombines TRBV9 with TRBJ2-7, with D unresolved. Germline V lookup: CDR1 SGDLS, CDR2 YYNGEE. The CDR3 covers 12 residues. Trimming removed 7 bases at V and 2 bases at J, with 10 bases between.

This clonotype has only a few counts. V and J are TRBV3-1 and TRBJ2-2; 7 bases match TRBD2. Germline V gene sequence: CDR1 LGHDT, CDR2 YNNKEL (reference sequence). The CDR3 has 16 amino acids. The junction had 9 bases not matched to a gene; V was cut back by 1 base and J by 7 bases. The CDR3 region is CASSQVLAAQGGELFF. The CDR3 bases are TGTGCCAGCAGCCAAGTCCTAGCGGCCCAGGGCGGGGAGCTGTTTTTT.

This rearrangement joins TRBV12-3 or TRBV12-4 to TRBJ1-3, with unresolved D. The CDR3 consists of 14 residues. V was cut by 6 bases and J by 0 bases, with 9 bases left in between. CDR3 DNA sequence: TGTGCCAGCAGACGGGTGGACTCTGGAAACACCATATATTTT. This gives the protein CASRRVDSGNTIYF.

This clonotype occurred many times. The chain joins TRBV12-3 or TRBV12-4 to TRBJ2-2; D is perhaps TRBD1 (5 bases). Deletions cut 4 bases from V and 1 base from J, with 7 bases between. The CDR3 covers 14 residues. The CDR3 reads CASSSQENTGELFF. The CDR3, as DNA: TGTGCCAGCAGTTCACAGGAGAACACCGGGGAGCTGTTTTTT.

This clonotype has a count of ten or more. The J gene is TRBJ1-5, the V gene TRBV28, with D perhaps TRBD1 (5 bases). The V gene lost 6 bases and the J gene lost 2 bases, with 14 bases spanning the gap. The CDR3 runs 15 residues. The germline gives CDR1 MDHEN, CDR2 SYDVKM. The CDR3 DNA sequence: TGTGCCAGCAGCTGGGCAGGGAAAGGCAATCAGCCCCAGCATTTT. Translated, it gives CASSWAGKGNQPQHF. The variable domain in full, with the rest retrieved from reference TRBV28 and TRBJ1-5, is DVKVTQSSRYLVKRTGEKVFLECVQDMDHENMFWYRQDPGLGLRLIYFSYDVKMKEKGDIPEGYSVSREKKERFSLILESASTNQTSMYLCASSWAGKGNQPQHFGDGTRLSIL.

This clonotype was detected many times. The gene calls are TRBV6-5 and TRBJ1-2, with D possibly matching TRBD1 (6 bases). The CDR3 is made up of 12 amino acids. Trimming removed 2 bases from V and 8 bases from J, with 9 bases in between. Germline V gene data show CDR1 as MNHEY and CDR2 as SVGAGI. The CDR3 bases are TGTGCCAGCAGTTACCAGGGGACCGGCTACACCTTC. Its protein product is CASSYQGTGYTF.

This clonotype was recorded a few times. The chain uses TRBV12-5 and TRBJ2-2; D gene unclear. The CDR3 has 13 residues. Germline V gives CDR1 LGHNT, CDR2 FRNRAP. The V gene lost 0 bases and the J gene lost 4 bases, with 3 bases spanning the gap. The CDR3 sequence is CASGLVRTGELFF. The CDR3 DNA follows: TGTGCTAGTGGTTTGGTACGCACCGGGGAGCTGTTTTTT.

The J gene is TRBJ2-5, the V gene TRBV20-1; D not resolved. The V gene lost 4 bases and the J gene lost 5 bases, with 14 bases spanning the gap. The length of the CDR3 is 13 residues. CDR1 and CDR2 (germline): DFQATT, SNEGSKA (reference sequence). The CDR3 nucleotides are TGCAGTGCTAAGTATATGGGCCGTGAGACCCAGTACTTC. Translation gives CSAKYMGRETQYF.